This T cell receptor (beta chain) was identified during a study of blood T cell repertoires in COVID-19. Study in general: Acute-phase and convalescent COVID-19 samples originated in the United States, Italy and Spain. Sources were T cells, B-cell-depleted T cells, or PBMCs; the material itself was cDNA or gDNA.

In the study's own analysis: Estimation of nucleated cell counts relied on the amplification of reference gene primers. Produced via immunoSEQ multiplex PCR; TCRdb's table is partial and in-frame only. V and J calls and clone size come straight from that table; D and trimming were deduced from the DNA. The table lists roughly 160,000 clones, almost 85% of them singletons. The CDR3 runs to 12 residues. Germline assignment: CDR1 SEHNR and CDR2 FQNEAQ (reference sequence). Trimming stripped 5 bases from V and 5 bases from J, with 9 bases between. This clone was seen a few times. This TCR was recovered from a man aged 18 to 30 with active or convalescent COVID-19. The V and J genes are TRBV7-9 and TRBJ2-5; D is possibly TRBD2 (6 bases). Sequenced input: peripheral blood. CDR3 in amino acids: CASSGGVETQYF. In DNA, the CDR3 is TGTGCCAGCAGCGGAGGGGTGGAGACCCAGTACTTC.